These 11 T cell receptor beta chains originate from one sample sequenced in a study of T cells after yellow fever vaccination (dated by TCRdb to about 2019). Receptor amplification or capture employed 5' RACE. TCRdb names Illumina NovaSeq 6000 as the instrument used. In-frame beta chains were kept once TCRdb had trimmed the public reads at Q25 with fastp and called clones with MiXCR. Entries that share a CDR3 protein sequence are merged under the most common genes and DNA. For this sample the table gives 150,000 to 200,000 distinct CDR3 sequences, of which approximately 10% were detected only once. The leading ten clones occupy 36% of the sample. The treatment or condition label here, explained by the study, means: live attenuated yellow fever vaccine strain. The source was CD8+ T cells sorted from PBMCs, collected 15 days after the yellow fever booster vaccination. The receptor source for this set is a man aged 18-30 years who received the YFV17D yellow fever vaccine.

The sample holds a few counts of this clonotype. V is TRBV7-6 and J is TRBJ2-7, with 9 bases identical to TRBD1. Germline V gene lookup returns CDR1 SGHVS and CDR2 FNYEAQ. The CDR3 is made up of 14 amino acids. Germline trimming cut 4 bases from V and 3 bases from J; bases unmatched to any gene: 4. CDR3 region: CASSSGTGLYEQYF. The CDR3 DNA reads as TGTGCCAGCAGCTCCGGGACAGGGCTCTACGAGCAGTACTTC. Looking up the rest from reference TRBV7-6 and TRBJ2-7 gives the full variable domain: GAGVSQSPRYKVTKRGQDVALRCDPISGHVSLYWYRQALGQGPEFLTYFNYEAQQDKSGLPNDRFSAERPEGSISTLTIQRTEQRDSAMYRCASSSGTGLYEQYFGPGTRLTVT.

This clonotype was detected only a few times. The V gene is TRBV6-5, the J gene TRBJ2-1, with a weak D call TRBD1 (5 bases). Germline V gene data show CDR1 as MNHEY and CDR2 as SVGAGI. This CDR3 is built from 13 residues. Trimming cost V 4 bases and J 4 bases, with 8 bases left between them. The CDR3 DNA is TGTGCCAGCAGTTCTCAGGGTTACAATGAGCAGTTCTTC. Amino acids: CASSSQGYNEQFF.

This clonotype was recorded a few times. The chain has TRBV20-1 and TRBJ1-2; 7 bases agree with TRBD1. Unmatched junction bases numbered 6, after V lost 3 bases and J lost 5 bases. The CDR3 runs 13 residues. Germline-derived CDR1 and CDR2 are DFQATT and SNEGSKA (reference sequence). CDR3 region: CSARDQGGYGYTF. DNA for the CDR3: TGCAGTGCTAGGGACCAGGGGGGGTATGGCTACACCTTC.

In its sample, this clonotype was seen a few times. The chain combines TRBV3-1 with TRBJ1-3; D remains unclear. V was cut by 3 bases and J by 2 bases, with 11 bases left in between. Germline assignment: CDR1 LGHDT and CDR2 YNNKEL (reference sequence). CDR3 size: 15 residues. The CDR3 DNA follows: TGTGCCAGCAGCCATACCCAGGAGACTGGAAACACCATATATTTT. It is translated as CASSHTQETGNTIYF. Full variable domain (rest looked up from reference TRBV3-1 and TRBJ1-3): DTAVSQTPKYLVTQMGNDKSIKCEQNLGHDTMYWYKQDSKKFLKIMFSYNNKELIINETVPNRFSPKSPDKAHLNLHINSLELGDSAVYFCASSHTQETGNTIYFGEGSWLTVV.

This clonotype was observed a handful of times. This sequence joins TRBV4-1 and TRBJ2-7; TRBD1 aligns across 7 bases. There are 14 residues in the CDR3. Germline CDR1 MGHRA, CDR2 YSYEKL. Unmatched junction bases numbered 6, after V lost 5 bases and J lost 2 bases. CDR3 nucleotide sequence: TGCGCCAGCAGCGTTAGACAGGGTCCCTACGAGCAGTACGTC. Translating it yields CASSVRQGPYEQYV.

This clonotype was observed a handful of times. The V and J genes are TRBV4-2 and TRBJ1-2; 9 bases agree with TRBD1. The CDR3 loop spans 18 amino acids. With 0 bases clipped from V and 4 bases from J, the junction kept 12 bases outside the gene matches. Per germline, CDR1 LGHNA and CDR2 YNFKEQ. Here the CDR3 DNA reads TGTGCCAGCAGCCAAGATCCCGTTGGACAGGGGATAACCTATGGCTACACCTTC. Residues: CASSQDPVGQGITYGYTF.

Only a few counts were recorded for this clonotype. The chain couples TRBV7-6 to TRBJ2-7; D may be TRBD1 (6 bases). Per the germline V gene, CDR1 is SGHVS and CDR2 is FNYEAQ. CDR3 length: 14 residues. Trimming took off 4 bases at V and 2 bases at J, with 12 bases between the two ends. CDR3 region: CASSSRDTAYEQYF. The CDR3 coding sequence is TGTGCCAGCAGCTCCCGGGACACCGCCTACGAGCAGTACTTC.

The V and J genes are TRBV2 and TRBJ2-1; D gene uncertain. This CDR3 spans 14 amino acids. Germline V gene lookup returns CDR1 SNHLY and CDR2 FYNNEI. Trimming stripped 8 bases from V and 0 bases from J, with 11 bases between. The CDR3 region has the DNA TGTGCCAGCGAAGGACGGAGCTCCTACAATGAGCAGTTCTTC. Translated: CASEGRSSYNEQFF.

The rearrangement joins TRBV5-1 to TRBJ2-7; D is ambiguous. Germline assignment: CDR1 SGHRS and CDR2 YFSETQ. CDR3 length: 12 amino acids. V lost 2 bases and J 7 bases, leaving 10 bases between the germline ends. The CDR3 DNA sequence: TGCGCCAGCAGCTTCAAGAGTGGAGAGCAGTACTTC. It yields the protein CASSFKSGEQYF.

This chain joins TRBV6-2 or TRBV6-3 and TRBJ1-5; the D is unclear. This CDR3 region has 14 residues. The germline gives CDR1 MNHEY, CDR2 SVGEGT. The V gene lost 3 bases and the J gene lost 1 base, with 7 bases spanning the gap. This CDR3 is CASSYVMSNQPQHF. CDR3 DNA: TGTGCCAGCAGTTATGTGATGAGCAATCAGCCCCAGCATTTT.

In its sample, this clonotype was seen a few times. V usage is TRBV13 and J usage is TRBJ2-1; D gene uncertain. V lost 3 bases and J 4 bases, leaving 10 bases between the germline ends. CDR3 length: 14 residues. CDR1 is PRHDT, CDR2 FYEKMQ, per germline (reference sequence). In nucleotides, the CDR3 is TGTGCCAGCAGCTTCCCGGGTGGATACAATGAGCAGTTCTTC. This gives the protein CASSFPGGYNEQFF.